The present TCR beta chain was sequenced within a study of T cell responses to AZD1222 COVID-19 vaccine. Findings of the study overall: In the spike-specific TCR repertoire, nearly half reportedly target unmutated variant regions. Only a handful of people who got AZD1222 tested seropositive at baseline. Most donors were white British, females outnumbered males, and clonal diversity was possibly underestimated. Spike regions recognized by vaccine-associated CD4 TCRs spanned the protein, led by 160-218 and 743-854.

Trimming cost V 8 bases and J 4 bases; bases outside gene matches: 7. CDR3 length: 14 amino acids. Germline CDR1 reads WNHNN; CDR2 reads SYGVQD (reference sequence). The protocol was immunoSEQ multiplex PCR, while the TCRdb copy is restricted to in-frame clones and leaves out a portion. In the table there are approximately 110,000 clones, 90% to 95% of which are singletons. Comment on this clone: What it binds is unknown.

This clonotype was obtained from an adult in good health. The V gene is TRBV10-1, the J gene TRBJ2-1; 8 nucleotides match TRBD1. The specimen was peripheral blood, collected on day 0 of AZD1222 vaccination. CDR3 DNA: TGCGCCAGCGGACAGGGTCCGAGGTACAATGAGCAGTTCTTC. Protein: CASGQGPRYNEQFF.